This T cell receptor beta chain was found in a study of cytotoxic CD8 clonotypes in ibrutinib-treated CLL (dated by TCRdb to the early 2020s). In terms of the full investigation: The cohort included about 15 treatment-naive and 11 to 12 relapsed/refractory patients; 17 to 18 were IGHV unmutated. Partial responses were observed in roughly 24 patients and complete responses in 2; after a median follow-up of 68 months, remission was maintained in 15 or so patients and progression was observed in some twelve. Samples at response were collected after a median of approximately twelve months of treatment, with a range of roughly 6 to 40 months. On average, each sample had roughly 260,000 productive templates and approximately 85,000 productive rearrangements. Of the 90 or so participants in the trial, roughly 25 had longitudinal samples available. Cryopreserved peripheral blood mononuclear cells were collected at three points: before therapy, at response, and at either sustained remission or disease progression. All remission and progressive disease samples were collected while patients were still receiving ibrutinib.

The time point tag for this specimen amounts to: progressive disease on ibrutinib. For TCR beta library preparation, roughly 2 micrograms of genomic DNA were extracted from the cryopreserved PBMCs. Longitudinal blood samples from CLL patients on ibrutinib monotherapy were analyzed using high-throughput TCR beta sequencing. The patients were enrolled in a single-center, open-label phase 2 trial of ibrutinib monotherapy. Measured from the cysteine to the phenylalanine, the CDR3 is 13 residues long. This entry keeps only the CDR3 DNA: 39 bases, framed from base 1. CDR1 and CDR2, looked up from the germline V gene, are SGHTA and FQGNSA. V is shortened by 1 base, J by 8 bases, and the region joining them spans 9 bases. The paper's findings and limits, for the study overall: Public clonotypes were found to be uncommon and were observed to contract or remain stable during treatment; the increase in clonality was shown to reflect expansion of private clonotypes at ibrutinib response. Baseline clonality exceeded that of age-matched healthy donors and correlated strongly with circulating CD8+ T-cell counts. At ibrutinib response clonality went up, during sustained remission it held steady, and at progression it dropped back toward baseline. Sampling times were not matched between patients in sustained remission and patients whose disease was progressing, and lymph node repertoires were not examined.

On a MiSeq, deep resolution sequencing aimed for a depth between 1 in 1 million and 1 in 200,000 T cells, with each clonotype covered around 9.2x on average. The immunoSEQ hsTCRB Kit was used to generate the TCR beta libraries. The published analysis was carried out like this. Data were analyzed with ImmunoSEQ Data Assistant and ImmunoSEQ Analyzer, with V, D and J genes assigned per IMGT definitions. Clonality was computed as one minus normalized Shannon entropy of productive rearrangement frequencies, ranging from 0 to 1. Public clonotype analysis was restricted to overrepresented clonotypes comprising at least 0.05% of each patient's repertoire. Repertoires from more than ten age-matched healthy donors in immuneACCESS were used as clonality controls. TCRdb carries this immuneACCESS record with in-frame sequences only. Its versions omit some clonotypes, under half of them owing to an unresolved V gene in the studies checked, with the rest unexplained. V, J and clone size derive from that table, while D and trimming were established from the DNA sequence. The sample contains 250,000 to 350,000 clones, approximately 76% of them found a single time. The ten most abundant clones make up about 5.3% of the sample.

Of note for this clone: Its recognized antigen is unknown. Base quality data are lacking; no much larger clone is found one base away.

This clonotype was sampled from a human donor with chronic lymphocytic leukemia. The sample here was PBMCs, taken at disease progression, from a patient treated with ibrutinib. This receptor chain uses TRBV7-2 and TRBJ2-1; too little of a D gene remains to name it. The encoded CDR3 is CASSLDDHDEQFF. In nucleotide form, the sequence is TGTGCCAGCAGCTTAGACGACCACGATGAGCAGTTCTTC.